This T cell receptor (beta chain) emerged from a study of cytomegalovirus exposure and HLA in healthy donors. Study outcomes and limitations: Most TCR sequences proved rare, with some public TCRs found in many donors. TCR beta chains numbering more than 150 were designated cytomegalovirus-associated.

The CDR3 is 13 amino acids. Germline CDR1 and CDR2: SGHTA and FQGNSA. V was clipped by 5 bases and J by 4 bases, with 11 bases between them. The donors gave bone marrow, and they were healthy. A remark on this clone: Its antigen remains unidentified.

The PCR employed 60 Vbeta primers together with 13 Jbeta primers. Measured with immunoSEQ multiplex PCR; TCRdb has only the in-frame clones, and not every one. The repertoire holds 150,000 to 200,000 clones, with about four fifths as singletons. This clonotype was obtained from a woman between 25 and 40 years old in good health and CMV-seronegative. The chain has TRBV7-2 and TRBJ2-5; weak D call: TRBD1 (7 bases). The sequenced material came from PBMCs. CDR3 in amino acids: CASSPQGGETQYF. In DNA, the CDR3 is TGTGCCAGCAGCCCCCAGGGGGGAGAGACCCAGTACTTC.